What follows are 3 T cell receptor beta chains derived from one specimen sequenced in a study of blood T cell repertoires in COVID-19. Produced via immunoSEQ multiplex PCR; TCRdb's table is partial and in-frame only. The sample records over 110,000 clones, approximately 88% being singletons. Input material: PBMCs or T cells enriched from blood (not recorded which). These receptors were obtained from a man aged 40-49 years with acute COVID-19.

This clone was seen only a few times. The CDR3 region is CASSVSGSNSPLHF. CDR3 DNA sequence: TGTGCCAGCAGTGTTTCTGGTAGTAATTCACCCCTCCACTTT. The chain combines TRBV28 with TRBJ1-6; D gene unclear. V was pared by 5 bases and J by 6 bases, with 11 bases between. This CDR3 spans 14 amino acids. Germline CDR1 is MDHEN and CDR2 is SYDVKM.

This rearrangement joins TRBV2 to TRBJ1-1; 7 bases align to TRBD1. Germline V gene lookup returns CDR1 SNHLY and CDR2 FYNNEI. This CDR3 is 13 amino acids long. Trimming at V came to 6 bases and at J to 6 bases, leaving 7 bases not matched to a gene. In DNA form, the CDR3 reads TGTGCCAGCAGAGAGACAGGGTCGTCTGAAGCTTTCTTT. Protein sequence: CASRETGSSEAFF.

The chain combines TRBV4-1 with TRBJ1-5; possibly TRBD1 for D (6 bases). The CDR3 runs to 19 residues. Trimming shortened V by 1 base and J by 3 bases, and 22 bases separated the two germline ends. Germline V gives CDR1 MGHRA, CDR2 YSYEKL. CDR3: CASSQGSAQGRHLNQPQHF. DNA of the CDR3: TGCGCCAGCAGCCAAGGGTCAGCGCAGGGGCGACACCTCAATCAGCCCCAGCATTTT.